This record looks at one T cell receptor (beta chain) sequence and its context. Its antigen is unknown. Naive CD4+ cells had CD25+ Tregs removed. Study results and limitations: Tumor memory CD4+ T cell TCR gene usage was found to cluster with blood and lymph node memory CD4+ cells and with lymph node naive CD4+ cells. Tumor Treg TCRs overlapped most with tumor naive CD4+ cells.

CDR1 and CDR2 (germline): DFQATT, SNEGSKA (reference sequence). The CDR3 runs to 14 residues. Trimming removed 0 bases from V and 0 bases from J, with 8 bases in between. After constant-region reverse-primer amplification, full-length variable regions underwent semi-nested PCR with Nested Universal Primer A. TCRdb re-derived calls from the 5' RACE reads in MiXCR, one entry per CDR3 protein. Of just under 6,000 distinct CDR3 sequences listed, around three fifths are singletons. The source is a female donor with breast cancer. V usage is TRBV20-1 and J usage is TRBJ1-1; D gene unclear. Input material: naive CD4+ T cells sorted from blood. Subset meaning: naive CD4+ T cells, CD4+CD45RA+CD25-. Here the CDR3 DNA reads TGCAGTGCTAGAGATAGGGTTCTGAACACTGAAGCTTTCTTT. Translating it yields CSARDRVLNTEAFF.